This T cell receptor (beta chain) was obtained from a study of CD8+ T cells in alopecia areata. Treatment noted: oral pan-JAK inhibitor, 5-10 mg twice daily. This CDR3 spans 12 amino acids. V was shortened by 0 bases and J by 9 bases, with 9 bases between the two germline ends. Looked up from germline, CDR1 is SGHNT and CDR2 is YENEEA. Once RNA had been extracted, it was reverse transcribed into cDNA to act as the sequencing template. Libraries were prepared by immunoSEQ multiplex PCR; TCRdb keeps only in-frame clonotypes and omits some of them. The sample has 200,000 to 250,000 clones; about three fifths are singletons.

The receptor comes from a human donor with alopecia areata. The chain has TRBV11-3 and TRBJ2-7; unclear D gene. This specimen was CD4+ T cells sorted from blood, taken at week 4, from a patient treated with tofacitinib. DNA of the CDR3: TGTGCCAGCAGCTTAGAATCCCACGCGCAGTACTTC. Translated: CASSLESHAQYF.